This T cell receptor (beta chain) was captured by sequencing in a study of T cell responses to AZD1222 COVID-19 vaccine. Produced via immunoSEQ multiplex PCR; TCRdb's table is partial and in-frame only. The sample has 120,000 or so clones, 85% to 90% seen once. As regards this clone: Its specificity is unknown. The identical CDR3 is also encoded by other nucleotide sequences in the sample.

Study-wide results and limits: Repertoires were obtained only post-peak T cell response.

This CDR3 has 13 amino acids. Trimming took 2 bases from V and 2 from J, leaving 7 bases between them. Per germline, CDR1 GTSNPN and CDR2 SVGIG (reference sequence). This chain uses TRBV30 with TRBJ1-5; the D gene is possibly TRBD1 (6 bases). The starting material was peripheral blood, obtained on day 0 of AZD1222 vaccination. This TCR was sampled from an adult in good health. The CDR3 DNA is TGTGCCTGGAGTCCAGGGGGCAATCAGCCCCAGCATTTT. This codes for CAWSPGGNQPQHF.